The sample holds many counts of the clone carrying this TCR beta chain. Antigen: not known. The CDR3 has 13 residues. Trimming took 4 bases from V and 5 from J, leaving 10 bases between them. CDR1 and CDR2 from the germline V gene are MGHRA and YSYEKL. One entry per CDR3 protein results from TCRdb running MiXCR on the 5' RACE reads. The data show roughly 130,000 distinct CDR3 sequences, with about 6% seen just once and about 2.2% held by the top ten. The data are from a study of T-cell memory formation after mild COVID-19. Overall study results and limits: Pre-infection memory harbored some responding clones, suggesting cross-reactive memory joined.

Material: PBMCs or a T cell subset sorted from them (not recorded which). This receptor was obtained from an adult woman who had mild COVID-19 (a few samples of this study predate the infection). Cell type and time point are not known. V gene TRBV4-1 combines with J gene TRBJ2-3; no definite D call. DNA of the CDR3: TGCGCCAGCAGCCTAAATTGGGAAGATACGCAGTATTTT. Residues: CASSLNWEDTQYF.